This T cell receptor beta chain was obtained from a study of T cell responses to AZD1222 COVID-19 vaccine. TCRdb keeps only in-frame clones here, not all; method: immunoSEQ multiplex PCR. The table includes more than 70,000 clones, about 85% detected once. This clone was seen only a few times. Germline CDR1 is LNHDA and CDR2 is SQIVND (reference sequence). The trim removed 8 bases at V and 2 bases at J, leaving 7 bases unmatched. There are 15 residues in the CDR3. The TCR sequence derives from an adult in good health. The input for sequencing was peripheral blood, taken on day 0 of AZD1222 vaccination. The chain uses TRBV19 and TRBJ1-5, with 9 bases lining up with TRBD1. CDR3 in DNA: TGTGCCAGTCGGGGACAGGGAGTTGGCAATCAGCCCCAGCATTTT. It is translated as CASRGQGVGNQPQHF.